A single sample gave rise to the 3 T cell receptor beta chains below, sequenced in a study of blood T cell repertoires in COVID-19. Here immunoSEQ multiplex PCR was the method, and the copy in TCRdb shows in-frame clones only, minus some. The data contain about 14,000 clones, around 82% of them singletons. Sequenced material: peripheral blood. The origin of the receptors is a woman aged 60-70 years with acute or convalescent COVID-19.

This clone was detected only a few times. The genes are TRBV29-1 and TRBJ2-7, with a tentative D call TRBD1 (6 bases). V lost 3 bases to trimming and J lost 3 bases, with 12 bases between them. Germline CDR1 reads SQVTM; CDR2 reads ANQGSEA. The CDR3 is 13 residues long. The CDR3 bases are TGCAGCGTTGATTTCCAGGGGAGCTACGAGCAGTACTTC. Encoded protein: CSVDFQGSYEQYF.

CDR3 nucleotides: TGTGCCAGCAGCTTGGAGAGCGGGAGAACAGATACGCAGTATTTT. Translated, it gives CASSLESGRTDTQYF. This rearrangement joins TRBV5-4 to TRBJ2-3; 8 bases map to TRBD2. Germline V lookup: CDR1 SGHNT, CDR2 YYREEE (reference sequence). This CDR3 has 15 amino acids. V shed 0 bases, J shed 3 bases, and the junction held 3 bases outside the gene matches.

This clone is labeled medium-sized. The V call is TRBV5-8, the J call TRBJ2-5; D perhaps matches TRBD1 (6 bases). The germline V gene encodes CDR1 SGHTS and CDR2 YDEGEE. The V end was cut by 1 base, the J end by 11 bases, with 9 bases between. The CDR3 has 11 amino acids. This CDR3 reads CASSLTGLQYF. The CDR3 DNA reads TGTGCCAGCAGCTTGACAGGGCTTCAGTACTTC.